What follows are 2 T cell receptor beta chains derived from one specimen sequenced in a study of T cell changes during pregnancy in multiple sclerosis. Using immunoSEQ multiplex PCR, the repertoire was profiled, and TCRdb retains in-frame clones only, with some absent. The data hold 50,000 to 65,000 clones, with around 96% observed a single time. Specimen: CD8+ T cells from peripheral blood mononuclear cells, collected after pregnancy. Receptors were obtained from a female donor with multiple sclerosis, enrolled in a pregnancy study.

CDR3 in DNA: TGTGCCAGCAGGGACAGGCCTATAGTTAATGAGCAGTTCTTC. Translated: CASRDRPIVNEQFF. V is TRBV27 and J is TRBJ2-1; 7 nucleotides align to TRBD1. The CDR3 has 14 residues. Germline trimming cut 6 bases from V and 7 bases from J; bases unmatched to any gene: 9. Germline V gives CDR1 MNHEY, CDR2 SMNVEV (reference sequence).

The gene calls are TRBV9 and TRBJ2-2, with TRBD2 as a possible D gene (5 bases). Looked up from germline, CDR1 is SGDLS and CDR2 is YYNGEE. The CDR3 spans 16 residues. Trimming shortened V by 4 bases and J by 0 bases, and 13 bases separated the two germline ends. CDR3 sequence reads: CASSPLGLPNTGELFF. CDR3 in DNA: TGTGCCAGCAGCCCCCTCGGACTGCCGAACACCGGGGAGCTGTTTTTT.